This record looks at one T cell receptor beta chain sequence and its context. This entry comes from a study of cytomegalovirus exposure and HLA in healthy donors. 13 Jbeta primers and 60 Vbeta primers were used for the PCR. The method was immunoSEQ multiplex PCR; TCRdb's version includes in-frame clones alone and lacks a portion of them. Counted here are about 160,000 clones, just under 80% occurring once; the ten biggest clones make up 1.3%. There are 14 residues in the CDR3. V was pared by 2 bases and J by 3 bases, with 3 bases of the junction left unmatched. Germline V CDR1 and CDR2: SGHDT, YYEEEE.

This TCR was recovered from a woman in her forties or fifties in good health and CMV-seronegative. The source material was PBMCs. This sequence joins TRBV5-6 and TRBJ2-7, with 9 bases identical to TRBD2. The CDR3 DNA sequence: TGTGCCAGCAGCTTAATGCGGGGGGGCTACGAGCAGTACTTC. It translates to CASSLMRGGYEQYF.